The 21 T cell receptor beta chains listed next were all sequenced from one sample in a study of blood T cell repertoires in COVID-19. Sequenced by immunoSEQ multiplex PCR; TCRdb stores in-frame clones only, minus some. The data show about 140,000 clones, with 85% to 90% seen just once and more than 9.5% held by the top ten. Source material: peripheral blood. These receptors came from a woman older than 75 with acute or convalescent COVID-19.

The gene calls are TRBV7-3 and TRBJ1-1; 7 nucleotides agree with TRBD1. The trim removed 8 bases at V and 5 bases at J, leaving 8 bases unmatched. Germline-derived CDR1 and CDR2 are SGHTA and FQGTGA. The CDR3 runs 13 residues. As DNA, the CDR3 is TGTGCCAGCGGTGACAGGGTTGGGACTGAAGCTTTCTTT. Translation: CASGDRVGTEAFF.

The rearrangement joins TRBV3-1 (or the pseudogene TRBV3-2) to TRBJ1-1; D is ambiguous. With 3 bases removed from V and 2 bases from J, the gap between germline ends came to 16 bases. Germline lookup yields CDR1 LGHDT and CDR2 YNNKEL (reference sequence). The CDR3 length is 16 residues. The CDR3 is CASSHHLSRGNTEAFF. The CDR3 nucleotides read TGTGCCAGCAGCCACCATCTCTCCCGAGGCAACACTGAAGCTTTCTTT.

This clone has a handful of counts. This sequence joins TRBV3-1 (or the pseudogene TRBV3-2) and TRBJ2-3; TRBD2 matches 7 bases. Germline trimming cut 1 base from V and 0 bases from J; bases unmatched to any gene: 4. Germline V lookup: CDR1 LGHDT, CDR2 YNNKEL (reference sequence). The CDR3 spans 16 residues. The DNA for the CDR3 is TGTGCCAGCAGCCAAGCGCGGGGGATAAGCACAGATACGCAGTATTTT. Protein sequence: CASSQARGISTDTQYF.

The rearrangement links TRBV7-8 to TRBJ2-5; D gene uncertain. The germline V gene has CDR1 SGHVS and CDR2 FQNEAQ. Trimming pared 7 bases from V and 5 bases from J, leaving 17 bases between. The CDR3 runs 14 residues. In nucleotides, the CDR3 is TGTGCCAGCACCAAAAAGTCAATCAGGGAGACCCAGTACTTC. This encodes CASTKKSIRETQYF.

The chain recombines TRBV30 with TRBJ1-5; TRBD1 aligns across 7 bases. Germline loops: CDR1 GTSNPN, CDR2 SVGIG (reference sequence). The CDR3 covers 14 residues. V shed 5 bases, J shed 3 bases, and the junction held 7 bases outside the gene matches. CDR3 bases: TGTGCCTGGCGACCGACAGGGTTCAATCAGCCCCAGCATTTT. It specifies CAWRPTGFNQPQHF.

This chain links TRBV7-2 with TRBJ1-1; no definite D call. This CDR3 is built from 13 residues. In germline, CDR1 is SGHTA, CDR2 FQGNSA. Trimming took 0 bases from V and 7 from J, leaving 9 bases between them. The CDR3 here is CASSLARGLEAFF. CDR3 nucleotide sequence: TGTGCCAGCAGCTTAGCTCGCGGCCTTGAAGCTTTCTTT.

The rearrangement uses TRBV7-2 and TRBJ1-2; 7 bases are a match to TRBD1. V was clipped by 3 bases and J by 8 bases; unmatched bases: 12. The length of the CDR3 is 15 residues. The germline gives CDR1 SGHTA, CDR2 FQGNSA. In DNA, the CDR3 is TGTGCCAGCAGCTTTAGTCGGACAGGCCGAGGGGGCTACACCTTC. Amino acid sequence: CASSFSRTGRGGYTF.

The CDR3 here is CAWRVGPGQGPNTEAFF. The CDR3 DNA follows: TGTGCCTGGAGAGTGGGACCGGGACAGGGACCGAACACTGAAGCTTTCTTT. This chain joins TRBV30 and TRBJ1-1, with 9 nucleotides matching TRBD1. The germline V gene has CDR1 GTSNPN and CDR2 SVGIG (reference sequence). The CDR3 totals 17 residues. Trimming cost V 3 bases and J 1 base; bases outside gene matches: 12.

The chain uses TRBV30 and TRBJ1-6, with D hard to call. Germline V gives CDR1 GTSNPN, CDR2 SVGIG (reference sequence). The ends were cut back, 0 bases at V and 12 bases at J, with 15 bases in the middle. The CDR3 contains 14 residues. For the CDR3, the DNA is TGTGCCTGGAGTGTACAAGGCGGCGGCGGACCCCTCCACTTT. It specifies CAWSVQGGGGPLHF.

This clone was seen a few times. This chain joins TRBV9 and TRBJ1-2; D remains ambiguous. Trimming removed 4 bases from V and 7 bases from J, with 11 bases in between. Germline V gene lookup returns CDR1 SGDLS and CDR2 YYNGEE. The length of the CDR3 is 12 residues. For the CDR3, the DNA is TGTGCCAGCAGCCCCCGAGCGGGTGGCTACACCTTC. Translating gives CASSPRAGGYTF. The whole variable domain, remainder taken from reference TRBV9 and TRBJ1-2, is DSGVTQTPKHLITATGQRVTLRCSPRSGDLSVYWYQQSLDQGLQFLIQYYNGEERAKGNILERFSAQQFPDLHSELNLSSLELGDSALYFCASSPRAGGYTFGSGTRLTVV.

The chain joins TRBV5-1 to TRBJ2-7; the match to TRBD2 covers 7 bases. Germline V gene data show CDR1 as SGHRS and CDR2 as YFSETQ. The CDR3 sequence is 14 residues long. With V trimmed by 0 bases and J by 2 bases, 2 bases remained unmatched. Written as DNA, the CDR3 is TGCGCCAGCAGCTTGGTAGCGGGCCCCTACGAGCAGTACTTC. This codes for CASSLVAGPYEQYF.

The rearrangement uses TRBV5-1 and TRBJ2-1; 8 bases line up with TRBD2. CDR3 size: 15 residues. The germline V gene encodes CDR1 SGHRS and CDR2 YFSETQ. After removal of 2 bases from V and 7 bases from J, the junction contained 8 bases not matched to a gene. This CDR3 is CASSLTGLEKNEQFF. The CDR3 nucleotides are TGCGCCAGCAGCTTAACGGGACTAGAGAAAAATGAGCAGTTCTTC.

The V and J genes are TRBV18 and TRBJ2-4; D is perhaps TRBD1 (5 bases). This CDR3 is built from 15 residues. The germline V gene has CDR1 KGHSH and CDR2 LQKENI. V lost 0 bases and J 0 bases, leaving 6 bases between the germline ends. The CDR3 reads CASSPPGLAKNIQYF. The CDR3 nucleotides read TGTGCCAGCTCACCACCGGGGCTAGCCAAAAACATTCAGTACTTC.

This chain joins TRBV19 and TRBJ2-2, with a tentative D call TRBD2 (6 bases). There are 17 residues in the CDR3. Trimming stripped 3 bases from V and 2 bases from J, with 16 bases between. Germline assignment: CDR1 LNHDA and CDR2 SQIVND (reference sequence). The CDR3 region is CASSISAGRGNTGELFF. In DNA form, the CDR3 reads TGTGCCAGTAGTATCTCCGCGGGACGGGGAAACACCGGGGAGCTGTTTTTT.

This chain uses TRBV19 with TRBJ1-3; no definite D call. The CDR3 is 15 residues long. Per the germline V gene, CDR1 is LNHDA and CDR2 is SQIVND (reference sequence). Trimming shortened V by 2 bases and J by 0 bases, and 8 bases separated the two germline ends. DNA of the CDR3: TGTGCCAGTAGTATATTCTTCCGCTCTGGAAACACCATATATTTT. Its protein product is CASSIFFRSGNTIYF.

The V call is TRBV5-1, the J call TRBJ1-3; TRBD1 matches at 7 bases. CDR3 size: 15 residues. Germline trimming cut 1 base from V and 4 bases from J; bases unmatched to any gene: 5. The germline gives CDR1 SGHRS, CDR2 YFSETQ. CDR3 protein: CASSLTGESGNTIYF. CDR3 DNA sequence: TGCGCCAGCAGCTTGACAGGGGAGTCCGGAAACACCATATATTTT.

The V call is TRBV12-5, the J call TRBJ2-3, with D possibly being TRBD1 (5 bases). Looked up from germline, CDR1 is LGHNT and CDR2 is FRNRAP. Between the trimmed V and J ends, which lost 2 bases and 2 bases, there was a span of 11 bases. This CDR3 has 15 residues. The CDR3 DNA is TGTGCTAGTGGTTTGAGGGGCGGACCCACAGATACGCAGTATTTT. The encoded protein is CASGLRGGPTDTQYF.

The chain combines TRBV6-6 with TRBJ2-7, with TRBD1 matching 8 bases. The V gene end was trimmed by 6 bases and the J gene end by 7 bases; junction bases not matched to a gene: 11. The CDR3 contains 14 residues. CDR1 and CDR2 (germline): MNHNY, SVGAGI (reference sequence). This CDR3 reads CASREDREPREQYF. CDR3 sequence (DNA): TGTGCCAGCAGAGAGGACAGGGAACCTCGGGAGCAGTACTTC.

V is TRBV15 and J is TRBJ2-7, with D possibly being TRBD1 (6 bases). The germline gives CDR1 LNHNV, CDR2 YYDKDF (reference sequence). V dropped 0 bases and J dropped 4 bases, with 13 bases sitting between them. The CDR3 consists of 15 residues. The CDR3 spells CATSRDLRDIYEQYF. As DNA, the CDR3 is TGTGCCACCAGCAGAGATCTGAGGGACATTTACGAGCAGTACTTC.

The rearrangement links TRBV6-5 to TRBJ1-4; D may be TRBD1 (5 bases). The CDR3 loop spans 15 amino acids. Trimming took off 0 bases at V and 10 bases at J, with 15 bases between the two ends. The germline V gene encodes CDR1 MNHEY and CDR2 SVGAGI. DNA for the CDR3: TGTGCCAGCAGTTACTCGAGGCAGGGTTTGGTAAAACTGTTTTTT. It translates to CASSYSRQGLVKLFF.

The rearrangement uses TRBV6-5 and TRBJ2-2, with D possibly matching TRBD2 (6 bases). Germline loops: CDR1 MNHEY, CDR2 SVGAGI. The V end was cut by 8 bases, the J end by 5 bases, with 9 bases between. There are 12 residues in the CDR3. In DNA form, the CDR3 reads TGTGCCAGCCTAGGGAGGACCGGGGAGCTGTTTTTT. Residues: CASLGRTGELFF.